Listed below are T cell receptor beta chains from one sample, sequenced in a study of shared clonotypes between healthy human individuals. Method: immunoSEQ multiplex PCR; TCRdb's copy keeps in-frame clones and lacks some. The data show about 2,200,000 clones, with about 93% seen just once and about 1.5% held by the top ten. Sequencing was done on a sample of naive CD8+ T cells from PBMCs. The receptors come from a man aged 18 to 35 in good health. Some clones in this sample may be carry-over from other donors' samples. Each CDR3 is given with its conserved first and last residue. Each record gives: clone size, D gene, CDR3 length, J gene, V gene, CDR3 protein, CDR3 DNA. D genes are given only for firm matches. Clone size is given for some rows only: seen once, a few or many times, or a class if the clone is expanded.

>.|.|15|TRBJ2-7|TRBV6-6
CASSLSRASSYEQYF
TGTGCCAGCAGTCTCTCAAGGGCGAGCTCCTACGAGCAGTACTTC
>.|.|16|TRBJ2-3|TRBV27
CASNPSGLLSTDTQYF
TGTGCCAGCAACCCGAGTGGCCTCCTGAGCACAGATACGCAGTATTTT
>.|.|17|TRBJ2-7|TRBV4-1
CASSQGTLGLGLSEQYF
TGCGCCAGCAGCCAAGGGACCCTAGGTCTCGGCTTGTCCGAGCAGTACTTC
>.|.|10|TRBJ1-1|TRBV2
CASSSGRAFF
TGTGCCAGCAGTTCGGGTCGAGCTTTCTTT
>.|.|15|TRBJ1-1|TRBV5-4
CASSLPGQQNTEAFF
TGTGCCAGCAGCTTACCGGGGCAGCAGAACACTGAAGCTTTCTTT
>.|.|15|TRBJ1-1|TRBV19
CASSPGVEMNTEAFF
TGTGCCAGTAGTCCCGGGGTAGAAATGAACACTGAAGCTTTCTTT
>.|TRBD1|15|TRBJ1-1|TRBV27
CASRGAGQEDTEAFF
TGTGCCAGCAGGGGAGCCGGACAGGAAGACACTGAAGCTTTCTTT
>.|TRBD1|14|TRBJ2-7|TRBV27
CASRRTGVVYEQYF
TGTGCCAGCAGACGGACAGGGGTCGTCTACGAGCAGTACTTC
>.|.|12|TRBJ2-5|TRBV4-1
CASSQERETQYF
TGCGCCAGCAGCCAAGAACGGGAGACCCAGTACTTC
>once|TRBD1|18|TRBJ1-2|TRBV2
CASSGVGTGGPANYGYTF
TGTGCCAGCAGTGGGGTAGGGACAGGGGGCCCAGCTAACTATGGCTACACCTTC
>.|TRBD1|18|TRBJ1-1|TRBV6-1
CASSEFWGDRGRNTEAFF
TGTGCCAGCAGTGAATTTTGGGGGGACAGGGGGCGAAACACTGAAGCTTTCTTT
>.|TRBD2|17|TRBJ2-7|TRBV5-5
CASSGSTTSDSSYEQYF
TGTGCCAGCAGCGGATCGACAACTAGCGATAGCTCCTACGAGCAGTACTTC
>.|TRBD1|15|TRBJ2-3|TRBV28
CASWDRPTSTDTQYF
TGTGCCAGCTGGGACAGGCCTACCAGCACAGATACGCAGTATTTT
>.|.|13|TRBJ2-2|TRBV19
CATLADYTGELFF
TGTGCCACCCTCGCTGATTACACCGGGGAGCTGTTTTTT
>.|.|17|TRBJ1-4|TRBV7-9
CASSTTGLKATNEKLFF
TGTGCCAGCAGCACAACAGGGCTGAAAGCAACTAATGAAAAACTGTTTTTT
>.|.|15|TRBJ2-1|TRBV7-9
CASSPGRESYNEQFF
TGTGCCAGCAGCCCCGGGCGGGAATCCTACAATGAGCAGTTCTTC
>.|.|14|TRBJ2-3|TRBV9
CASSPEGYTDTQYF
TGTGCCAGCAGCCCGGAGGGATACACAGATACGCAGTATTTT
>.|.|15|TRBJ2-5|TRBV5-6
CASSWPSRRGETQYF
TGTGCCAGCAGCTGGCCCTCCCGCAGGGGAGAGACCCAGTACTTC
>.|TRBD2|15|TRBJ2-1|TRBV28
CASSLWASGFNEQFF
TGTGCCAGCAGTTTATGGGCTAGCGGATTCAATGAGCAGTTCTTC
>.|.|14|TRBJ2-1|TRBV5-6
CASTLGPLVNEQFF
TGTGCCAGCACCTTGGGTCCCCTGGTGAATGAGCAGTTCTTC
>.|.|15|TRBJ2-7|TRBV4-1
CASSQGPKQTYEQYF
TGCGCCAGCAGCCAAGGGCCGAAGCAAACCTACGAGCAGTACTTC
>.|.|11|TRBJ2-7|TRBV20-1
CSARDSMEQYF
TGCAGTGCTAGGGACTCCATGGAGCAGTACTTC
>.|TRBD2|15|TRBJ2-3|TRBV7-9
CASSPGLAGADTQYF
TGTGCCAGCAGCCCGGGACTAGCGGGAGCGGATACGCAGTATTTT
>once|.|15|TRBJ1-3|TRBV5-6
CASSTAPRSGNTIYF
TGTGCCAGCAGCACCGCTCCGCGTTCTGGAAACACCATATATTTT
>once|.|14|TRBJ2-7|TRBV5-4
CASSFRGGRGEQYF
TGTGCCAGCAGCTTCAGGGGCGGGAGAGGGGAGCAGTACTTC
>.|TRBD2|17|TRBJ2-2|TRBV4-1
CASSQTRSGRAPGELFF
TGCGCCAGCAGCCAAACAAGGAGCGGGAGGGCCCCCGGGGAGCTGTTTTTT
>.|TRBD2|14|TRBJ2-1|TRBV7-8
CASSTTGTSDEQFF
TGTGCCAGCAGCACCACCGGGACTAGCGATGAGCAGTTCTTC
>.|.|18|TRBJ1-2|TRBV10-3
CAISEGGSQGSPNYGYTF
TGTGCCATCAGTGAAGGCGGCAGTCAGGGGTCCCCTAATTATGGCTACACCTTC
>.|TRBD1|17|TRBJ2-7|TRBV7-6
CASSSGTGMESNYEQYF
TGTGCCAGCAGCTCCGGGACAGGTATGGAAAGTAACTACGAGCAGTACTTC
>.|TRBD1|20|TRBJ2-2|TRBV27
CASSPFRPRYGQGKGGELFF
TGTGCCAGCAGCCCATTCCGGCCTCGATACGGACAGGGAAAAGGCGGGGAGCTGTTTTTT
>few|.|14|TRBJ1-1|TRBV4-1
CASSQDSENTEAFF
TGCGCCAGCAGCCAAGATTCTGAGAACACTGAAGCTTTCTTT
>.|.|19|TRBJ2-1|TRBV10-3
CAISESITTQLNSYNEQFF
TGTGCCATCAGTGAGTCGATCACTACCCAACTAAATTCCTACAATGAGCAGTTCTTC
>.|.|15|TRBJ2-2|TRBV28
CASREGFSNTGELFF
TGTGCCAGCAGGGAGGGGTTTTCGAACACCGGGGAGCTGTTTTTT
>.|TRBD2|15|TRBJ2-7|TRBV5-4
CASSYGTSGRYEQYF
TGTGCCAGCAGCTACGGGACTAGCGGGAGATACGAGCAGTACTTC
>.|.|15|TRBJ2-7|TRBV4-1
CASSQSDSFSYEQYF
TGCGCCAGCAGCCAATCGGACAGCTTCTCCTACGAGCAGTACTTC
>.|.|12|TRBJ1-6|TRBV6-5
CASSGVNSPLHF
TGTGCCAGCAGCGGGGTTAATTCACCCCTCCACTTT
>once|.|14|TRBJ1-5|TRBV7-9
CASSLAGLYQPQHF
TGTGCCAGCAGCTTAGCGGGACTTTATCAGCCCCAGCATTTT
>.|TRBD2|18|TRBJ2-7|TRBV30
CAWSPPWGLAGENSEQYF
TGTGCCTGGAGTCCACCCTGGGGACTAGCGGGAGAGAATAGCGAGCAGTACTTC
>.|.|15|TRBJ2-5|TRBV28
CASSLSSWGEETQYF
TGTGCCAGCAGTTTATCGTCCTGGGGGGAAGAGACCCAGTACTTC
>.|TRBD1|14|TRBJ1-3|TRBV19
CASSSWDSGNTIYF
TGTGCCAGTAGTTCATGGGACAGCGGAAACACCATATATTTT
>.|.|13|TRBJ1-3|TRBV28
CASRFHSGNTIYF
TGTGCCAGCAGATTCCACTCTGGAAACACCATATATTTT
>.|.|14|TRBJ2-3|TRBV5-1
CASSLDLSAQGEYF
TGCGCCAGCAGCTTAGATCTCTCTGCTCAAGGGGAGTATTTT
>.|TRBD1|11|TRBJ1-1|TRBV6-5
CARQGGTEAFF
TGTGCCAGACAGGGGGGAACTGAAGCTTTCTTT
>.|.|12|TRBJ1-3|TRBV30
CAWSVAGNTIYF
TGTGCCTGGAGTGTAGCTGGAAACACCATATATTTT
>few|TRBD1|11|TRBJ1-1|TRBV19
CAVYRGTEAFF
TGTGCCGTTTACAGGGGTACTGAAGCTTTCTTT
>.|.|14|TRBJ2-7|TRBV28
CASNRPAGSYEQYF
TGTGCCAGCAATCGACCAGCAGGTTCCTACGAGCAGTACTTC
>.|.|14|TRBJ1-1|TRBV19
CASSISEGVTEAFF
TGTGCCAGTAGTATATCGGAGGGGGTCACTGAAGCTTTCTTT
>.|.|12|TRBJ2-1|TRBV6-1
CASRKRNNEQFF
TGTGCCAGCAGAAAGCGTAACAATGAGCAGTTCTTC
>.|TRBD2|18|TRBJ2-5|TRBV28
CASSFGTSGIRYQETQYF
TGTGCCAGCAGTTTTGGGACTAGCGGGATCCGATACCAAGAGACCCAGTACTTC
>.|TRBD1|15|TRBJ1-4|TRBV28
CASSSHRGINEKLFF
TGTGCCAGCAGTTCTCACAGGGGGATAAATGAAAAACTGTTTTTT
>.|.|14|TRBJ1-3|TRBV15
CATSLTSYGNTIYF
TGTGCCACCAGCTTGACAAGTTACGGAAACACCATATATTTT
>.|.|15|TRBJ1-5|TRBV27
CASSFYSGRPQPQHF
TGTGCCAGCAGTTTCTATTCGGGCAGGCCTCAGCCCCAGCATTTT